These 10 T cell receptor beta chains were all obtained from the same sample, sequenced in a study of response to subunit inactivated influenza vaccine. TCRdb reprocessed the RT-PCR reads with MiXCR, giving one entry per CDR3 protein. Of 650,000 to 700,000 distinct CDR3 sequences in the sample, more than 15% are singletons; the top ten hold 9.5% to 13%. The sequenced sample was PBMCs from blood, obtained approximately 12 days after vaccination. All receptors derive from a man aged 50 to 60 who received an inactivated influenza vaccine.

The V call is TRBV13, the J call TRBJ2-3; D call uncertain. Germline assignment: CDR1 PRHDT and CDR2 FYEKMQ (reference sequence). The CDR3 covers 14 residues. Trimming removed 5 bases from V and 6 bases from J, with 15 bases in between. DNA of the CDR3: TGTGCCAGCAGCCCTCGACTCCCTCGGGATACGCAGTATTTT. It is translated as CASSPRLPRDTQYF. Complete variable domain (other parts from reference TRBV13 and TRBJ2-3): AAGVIQSPRHLIKEKRETATLKCYPIPRHDTVYWYQQGPGQDPQFLISFYEKMQSDKGSIPDRFSAQQFSDYHSELNMSSLELGDSALYFCASSPRLPRDTQYFGPGTRLTVL.

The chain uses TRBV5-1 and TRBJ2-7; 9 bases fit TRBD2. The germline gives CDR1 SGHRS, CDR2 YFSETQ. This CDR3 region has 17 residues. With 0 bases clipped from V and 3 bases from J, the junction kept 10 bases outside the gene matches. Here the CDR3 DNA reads TGCGCCAGCAGCTTGGCCCTTGGTCTAGCGGGAAGCTACGAGCAGTACTTC. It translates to CASSLALGLAGSYEQYF.

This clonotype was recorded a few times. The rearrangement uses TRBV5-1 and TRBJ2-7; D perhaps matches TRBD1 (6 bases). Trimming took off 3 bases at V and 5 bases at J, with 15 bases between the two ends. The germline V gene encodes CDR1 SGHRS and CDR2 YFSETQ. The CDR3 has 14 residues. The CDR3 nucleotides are TGCGCCAGCAGCTCCTACAGGGATTGGGACGAGCAGTACTTC. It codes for CASSSYRDWDEQYF.

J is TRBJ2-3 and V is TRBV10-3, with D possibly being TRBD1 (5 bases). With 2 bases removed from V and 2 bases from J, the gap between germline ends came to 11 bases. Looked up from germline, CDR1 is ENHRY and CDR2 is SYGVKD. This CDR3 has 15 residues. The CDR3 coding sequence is TGTGCCATCAGTGAGGCTACAGGTCCCACAGATACGCAGTATTTT. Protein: CAISEATGPTDTQYF.

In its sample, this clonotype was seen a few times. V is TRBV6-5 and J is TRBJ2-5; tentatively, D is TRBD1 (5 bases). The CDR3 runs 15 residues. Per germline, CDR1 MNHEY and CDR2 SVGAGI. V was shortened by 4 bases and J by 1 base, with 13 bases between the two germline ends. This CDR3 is CASSSGPQGQETQYF. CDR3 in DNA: TGTGCCAGCAGTTCCGGCCCCCAGGGCCAAGAGACCCAGTACTTC.

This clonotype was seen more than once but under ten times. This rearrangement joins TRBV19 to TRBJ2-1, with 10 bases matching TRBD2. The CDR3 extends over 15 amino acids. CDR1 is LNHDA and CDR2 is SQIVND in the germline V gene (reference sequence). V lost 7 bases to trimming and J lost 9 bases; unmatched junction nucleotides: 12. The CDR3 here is CASTFPLAGAVEQFF. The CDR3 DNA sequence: TGTGCCAGTACCTTTCCTCTAGCGGGAGCGGTTGAGCAGTTCTTC.

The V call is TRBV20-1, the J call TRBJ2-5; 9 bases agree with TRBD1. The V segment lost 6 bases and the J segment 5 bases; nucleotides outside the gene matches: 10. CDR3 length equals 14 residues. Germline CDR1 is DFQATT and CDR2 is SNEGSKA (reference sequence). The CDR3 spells CSATWTGDPETQYF. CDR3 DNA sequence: TGCAGTGCGACCTGGACAGGGGACCCGGAGACCCAGTACTTC.

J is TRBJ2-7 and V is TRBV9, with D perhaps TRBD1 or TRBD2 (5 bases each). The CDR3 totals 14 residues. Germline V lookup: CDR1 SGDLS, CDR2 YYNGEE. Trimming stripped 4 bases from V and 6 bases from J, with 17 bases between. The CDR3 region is CASSPRPSGPEQYF. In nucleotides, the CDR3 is TGTGCCAGCAGCCCTCGGCCCTCGGGGCCCGAGCAGTACTTC.

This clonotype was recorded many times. CDR3 nucleotide sequence: TGTGCCAGCAGCAAAGGACCCAATTCCTACAATGAGCAGTTCTTC. Protein sequence: CASSKGPNSYNEQFF. V is TRBV6-1 and J is TRBJ2-1; D gene ambiguous. The CDR3 is made up of 15 amino acids. CDR1 and CDR2 (germline): MNHNS, SASEGT. V was cut by 6 bases and J by 1 base, with 13 bases left in between.

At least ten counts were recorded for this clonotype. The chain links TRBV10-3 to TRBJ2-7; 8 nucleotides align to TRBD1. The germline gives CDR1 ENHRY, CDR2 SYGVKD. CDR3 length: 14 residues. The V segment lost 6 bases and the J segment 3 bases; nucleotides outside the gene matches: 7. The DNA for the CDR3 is TGTGCCATCAGCCGACAGGGGAAGGGCTACGAGCAGTACTTC. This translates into CAISRQGKGYEQYF.